The 3 T cell receptor beta chains below were found in one sample sequenced in a study of blood T cell repertoires in COVID-19. Clones were read by immunoSEQ multiplex PCR, and TCRdb kept only the in-frame ones, dropping some. The sample contains roughly 400,000 clones, around 90% of which appear only once. Source material: PBMCs or T cells enriched from blood (not recorded which). These receptors originate from a woman aged 40 to 50 with acute COVID-19.

V usage is TRBV5-1 and J usage is TRBJ2-7; TRBD1 matches at 7 bases. J lost 7 bases, V lost 3 bases, and 10 bases had no gene match. Per the germline V gene, CDR1 is SGHRS and CDR2 is YFSETQ. The CDR3 covers 14 residues. For the CDR3, the DNA is TGCGCCAGCAGCTCGGGACAGTGGCCACTGGAGCAGTACTTC. Translated, it gives CASSSGQWPLEQYF.

This chain uses TRBV20-1 with TRBJ2-7; tentatively, D is TRBD1 (5 bases). CDR3 size: 15 residues. Germline V gene data show CDR1 as DFQATT and CDR2 as SNEGSKA (reference sequence). The V and J ends lost 3 bases and 5 bases respectively, with 20 bases between them. This CDR3 is CSASSHTRDVDEQYF. Here the CDR3 DNA reads TGCAGTGCTAGTAGCCACACCAGGGATGTTGACGAGCAGTACTTC.

J is TRBJ2-7 and V is TRBV5-1; TRBD2 is a possible D gene (5 bases). V was clipped by 3 bases and J by 2 bases, with 12 bases between them. The CDR3 runs 14 residues. Germline loops: CDR1 SGHRS, CDR2 YFSETQ. The CDR3 sequence: CASSYPDLTYEQYF. CDR3 DNA: TGCGCCAGCAGCTATCCGGACTTAACCTACGAGCAGTACTTC.